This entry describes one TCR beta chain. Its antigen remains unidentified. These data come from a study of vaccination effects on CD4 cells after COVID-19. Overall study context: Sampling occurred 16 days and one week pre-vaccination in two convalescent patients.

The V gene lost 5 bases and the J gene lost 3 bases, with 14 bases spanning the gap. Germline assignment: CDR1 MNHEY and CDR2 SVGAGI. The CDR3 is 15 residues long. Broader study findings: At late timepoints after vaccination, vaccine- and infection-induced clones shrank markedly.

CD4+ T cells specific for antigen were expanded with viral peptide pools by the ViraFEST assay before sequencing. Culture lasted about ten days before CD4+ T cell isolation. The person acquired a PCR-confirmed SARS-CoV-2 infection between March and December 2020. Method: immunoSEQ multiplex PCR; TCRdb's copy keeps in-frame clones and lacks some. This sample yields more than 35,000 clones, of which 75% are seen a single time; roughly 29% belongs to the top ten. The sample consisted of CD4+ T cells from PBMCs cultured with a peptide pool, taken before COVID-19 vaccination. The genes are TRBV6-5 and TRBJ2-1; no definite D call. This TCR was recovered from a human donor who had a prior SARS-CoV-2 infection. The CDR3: CASSPTPEYYNEQFF. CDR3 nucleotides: TGTGCCAGCAGTCCCACACCAGAATACTACAATGAGCAGTTCTTC.